This T cell receptor beta chain was retrieved from a study of blood T cell repertoires in COVID-19. Overall study context: Donors in the United States, Italy and Spain gave samples during acute or convalescent COVID-19. PBMCs, B-cell-depleted T cells, or T cells provided the cDNA or gDNA that made up the material.

In the authors' methods: Estimates of nucleated cell counts were drawn from the amplification of reference gene primers. The repertoire was sequenced with immunoSEQ multiplex PCR; TCRdb's copy has only in-frame clones and lacks some. V and J calls and clone size follow that table, whereas D and trimming were derived from the DNA. The sample holds approximately 68,000 clones; about 80% are singletons and the top ten take 18%. Germline V gives CDR1 LGHDT, CDR2 YNNKEL (reference sequence). CDR3 size: 13 residues. V shed 8 bases and J 4 bases; nucleotides not matched to a gene: 8. This clone appeared a single time.

This chain uses TRBV3-1 (or the pseudogene TRBV3-2) with TRBJ2-7; 7 bases align to TRBD1. The specimen sequenced was peripheral blood. The receptor was isolated from a human donor in a cohort sampled during active COVID-19. The CDR3 sequence: CASSPGQPYEQYF. CDR3 DNA sequence: TGTGCCAGCTCGCCGGGACAGCCTTACGAGCAGTACTTC.